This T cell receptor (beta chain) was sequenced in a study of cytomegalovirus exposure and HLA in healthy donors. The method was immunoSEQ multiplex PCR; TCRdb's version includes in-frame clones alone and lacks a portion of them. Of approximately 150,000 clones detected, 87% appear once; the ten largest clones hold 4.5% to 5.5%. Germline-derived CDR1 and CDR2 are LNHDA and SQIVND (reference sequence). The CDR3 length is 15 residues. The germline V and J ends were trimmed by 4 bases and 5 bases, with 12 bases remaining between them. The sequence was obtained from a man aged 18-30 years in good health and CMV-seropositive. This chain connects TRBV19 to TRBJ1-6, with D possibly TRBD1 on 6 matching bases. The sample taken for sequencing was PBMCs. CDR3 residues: CASSTLRDNNSPLHF. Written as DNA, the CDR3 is TGTGCCAGTAGTACCCTCCGGGACAATAATTCACCCCTCCACTTT.